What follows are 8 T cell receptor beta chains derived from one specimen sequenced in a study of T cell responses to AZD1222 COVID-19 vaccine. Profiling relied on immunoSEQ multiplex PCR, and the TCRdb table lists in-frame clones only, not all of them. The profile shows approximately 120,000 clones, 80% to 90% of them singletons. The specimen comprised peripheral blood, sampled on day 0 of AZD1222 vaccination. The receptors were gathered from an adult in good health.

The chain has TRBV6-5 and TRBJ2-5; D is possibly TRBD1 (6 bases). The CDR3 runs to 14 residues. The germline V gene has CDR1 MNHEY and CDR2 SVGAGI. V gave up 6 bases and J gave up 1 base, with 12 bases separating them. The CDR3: CASRADSSQETQYF. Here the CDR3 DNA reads TGTGCCAGCAGGGCGGACAGCTCCCAAGAGACCCAGTACTTC.

This CDR3 reads CASSLGQGSATEAFF. The CDR3 region has the DNA TGTGCCAGCAGCTTGGGTCAGGGGTCTGCCACTGAAGCTTTCTTT. This sequence joins TRBV7-9 and TRBJ1-1; D is possibly TRBD1 (6 bases). The CDR3 totals 15 residues. Trimming removed 3 bases from V and 4 bases from J, with 15 bases in between. Germline V CDR1 and CDR2: SEHNR, FQNEAQ (reference sequence).

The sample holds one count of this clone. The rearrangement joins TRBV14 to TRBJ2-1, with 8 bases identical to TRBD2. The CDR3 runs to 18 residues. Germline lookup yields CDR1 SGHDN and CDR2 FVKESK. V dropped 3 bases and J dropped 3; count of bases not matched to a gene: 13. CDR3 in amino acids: CASSQSVTRLAGYNEQFF. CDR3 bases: TGTGCCAGCAGCCAGTCCGTTACAAGGCTAGCGGGCTACAATGAGCAGTTCTTC.

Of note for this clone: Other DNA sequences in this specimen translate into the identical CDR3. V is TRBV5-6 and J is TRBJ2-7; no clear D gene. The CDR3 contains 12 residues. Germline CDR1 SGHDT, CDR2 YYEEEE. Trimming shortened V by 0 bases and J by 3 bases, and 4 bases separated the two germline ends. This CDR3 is CASSLALYEQYF. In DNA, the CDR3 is TGTGCCAGCAGCTTGGCCCTCTACGAGCAGTACTTC.

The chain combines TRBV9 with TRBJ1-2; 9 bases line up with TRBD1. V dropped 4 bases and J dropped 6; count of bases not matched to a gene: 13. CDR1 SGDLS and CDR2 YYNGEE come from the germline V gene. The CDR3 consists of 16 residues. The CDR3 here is CASSPQGRGQGDGYTF. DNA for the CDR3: TGTGCCAGCAGCCCACAAGGGAGGGGACAGGGAGATGGCTACACCTTC.

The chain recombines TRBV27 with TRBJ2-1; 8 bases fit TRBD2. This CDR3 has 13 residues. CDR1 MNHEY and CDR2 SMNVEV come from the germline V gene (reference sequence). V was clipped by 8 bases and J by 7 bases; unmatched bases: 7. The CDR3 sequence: CASGTSGGNEQFF. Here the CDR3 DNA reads TGTGCCAGCGGCACTAGCGGCGGGAATGAGCAGTTCTTC.

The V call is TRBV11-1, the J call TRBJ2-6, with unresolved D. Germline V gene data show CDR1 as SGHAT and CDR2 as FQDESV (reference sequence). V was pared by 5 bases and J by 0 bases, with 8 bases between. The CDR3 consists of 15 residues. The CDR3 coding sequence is TGTGCCAGCAGCAACACAGACTCTGGGGCCAACGTCCTGACTTTC. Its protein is CASSNTDSGANVLTF.

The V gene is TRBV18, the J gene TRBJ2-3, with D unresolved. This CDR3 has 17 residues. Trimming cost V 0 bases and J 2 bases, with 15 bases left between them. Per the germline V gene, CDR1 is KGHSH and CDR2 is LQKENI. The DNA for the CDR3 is TGTGCCAGCTCACCACCGGATTGGGAACCCCACACAGATACGCAGTATTTT. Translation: CASSPPDWEPHTDTQYF.